This TCR beta chain was captured by sequencing in a study of blood T cell repertoires in COVID-19. Study information: PBMCs, B-cell-depleted T cells, or T cells provided the cDNA or gDNA that made up the material.

Germline CDR1 reads SEHNR; CDR2 reads FQNEAQ (reference sequence). The V and J ends lost 4 bases and 1 base, in that order; junction bases with no gene match: 7. There are 19 residues in the CDR3. The repertoire was sequenced with immunoSEQ multiplex PCR; TCRdb's copy has only in-frame clones and lacks some. The sample includes under 50,000 clones, 80% to 90% of them seen just once. This chain uses TRBV7-9 with TRBJ2-6, with 13 bases aligning to TRBD2. The sequence was obtained from a human donor in a cohort sampled during active COVID-19. The specimen was peripheral blood. This chain's CDR3 is CASSSPQTSGRSGANVLTF. The DNA of the CDR3 is TGTGCCAGCAGCTCCCCCCAGACTAGCGGGAGGTCTGGGGCCAACGTCCTGACTTTC.